Detailed here is one TCR beta chain. What it binds is unknown. This sample stems from a study of immune evolution from preneoplasia to lung adenocarcinoma. Germline values: CDR1 PRHDT, CDR2 FYEKMQ (reference sequence). The CDR3 spans 13 residues. The J segment lost 5 bases and the V segment lost 5 bases, leaving 4 bases of the junction unmatched. Patients had resection in Japan or China between about 2014 and 2017. Each case's diagnosis was confirmed by two pathologists on H&E. Whole-study results and caveats: Later-stage lesions seemingly showed higher T cell density and diversity than normal lung. Normal lung had the highest top T cell clone frequencies.

The protocol was immunoSEQ multiplex PCR, while the TCRdb copy is restricted to in-frame clones and leaves out a portion. Of a few thousand clones in the sample, around 80% were seen once. The sample was FFPE adjacent normal lung tissue. The chain carries TRBV13 and TRBJ1-1, with 8 bases aligning to TRBD1. This receptor was identified in a donor aged 70 or over with lung adenocarcinoma. This chain's CDR3 is CASSRDRRTEAFF. The CDR3 region has the DNA TGTGCCAGCAGCCGGGACAGGAGGACTGAAGCTTTCTTT.